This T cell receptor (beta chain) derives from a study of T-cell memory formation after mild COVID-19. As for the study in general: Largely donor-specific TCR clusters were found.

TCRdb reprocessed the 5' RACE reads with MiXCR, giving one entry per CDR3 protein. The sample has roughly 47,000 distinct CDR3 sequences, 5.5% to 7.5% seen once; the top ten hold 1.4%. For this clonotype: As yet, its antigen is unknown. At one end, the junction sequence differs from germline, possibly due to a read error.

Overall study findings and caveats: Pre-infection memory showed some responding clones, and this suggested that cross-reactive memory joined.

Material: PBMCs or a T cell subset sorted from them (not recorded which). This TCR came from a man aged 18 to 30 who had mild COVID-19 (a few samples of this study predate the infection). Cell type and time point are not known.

CDR3 in amino acids: CASGYYEQYF. In DNA form, the CDR3 reads TGTGCCAGCGGTTACTACGAGCAGTACTTC. The rearrangement joins TRBV6-2 or TRBV6-3 to TRBJ2-7; D is uncertain. This CDR3 spans 10 amino acids. CDR1 MNHEY and CDR2 SVGEGT come from the germline V gene.